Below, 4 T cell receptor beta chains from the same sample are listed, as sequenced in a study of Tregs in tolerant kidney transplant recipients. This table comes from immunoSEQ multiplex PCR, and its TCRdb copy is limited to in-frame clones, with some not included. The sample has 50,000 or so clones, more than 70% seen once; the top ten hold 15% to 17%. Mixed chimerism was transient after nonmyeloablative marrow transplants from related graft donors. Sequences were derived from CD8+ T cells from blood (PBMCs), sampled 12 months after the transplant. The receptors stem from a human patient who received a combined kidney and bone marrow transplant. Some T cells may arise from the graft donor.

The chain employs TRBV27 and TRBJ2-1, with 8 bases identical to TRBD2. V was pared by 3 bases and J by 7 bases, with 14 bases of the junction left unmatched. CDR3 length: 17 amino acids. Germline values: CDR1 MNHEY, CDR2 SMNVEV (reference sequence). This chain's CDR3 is CASSLPFRRGALNEQFF. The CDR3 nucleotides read TGTGCCAGCAGTTTGCCCTTCAGGCGGGGGGCTTTGAATGAGCAGTTCTTC.

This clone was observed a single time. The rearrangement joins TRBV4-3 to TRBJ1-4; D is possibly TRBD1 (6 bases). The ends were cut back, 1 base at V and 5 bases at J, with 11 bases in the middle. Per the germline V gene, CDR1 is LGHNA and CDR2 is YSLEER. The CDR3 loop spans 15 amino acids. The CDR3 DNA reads TGCGCCAGCAGCCAAGGAGGGGGAGGGAATGAAAAACTGTTTTTT. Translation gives CASSQGGGGNEKLFF.

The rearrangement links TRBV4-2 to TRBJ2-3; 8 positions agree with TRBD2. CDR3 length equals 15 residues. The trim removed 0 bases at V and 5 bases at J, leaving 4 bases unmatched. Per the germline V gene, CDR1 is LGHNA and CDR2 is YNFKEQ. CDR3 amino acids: CASSQDPLAGDTQYF. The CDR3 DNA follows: TGTGCCAGCAGCCAAGATCCGCTAGCGGGAGATACGCAGTATTTT.

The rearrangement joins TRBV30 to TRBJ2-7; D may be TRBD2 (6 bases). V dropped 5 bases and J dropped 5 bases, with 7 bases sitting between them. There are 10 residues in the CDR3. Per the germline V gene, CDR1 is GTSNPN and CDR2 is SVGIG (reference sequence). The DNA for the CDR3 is TGTGCCTGGGGGAGGAACGAGCAGTACTTC. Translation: CAWGRNEQYF.